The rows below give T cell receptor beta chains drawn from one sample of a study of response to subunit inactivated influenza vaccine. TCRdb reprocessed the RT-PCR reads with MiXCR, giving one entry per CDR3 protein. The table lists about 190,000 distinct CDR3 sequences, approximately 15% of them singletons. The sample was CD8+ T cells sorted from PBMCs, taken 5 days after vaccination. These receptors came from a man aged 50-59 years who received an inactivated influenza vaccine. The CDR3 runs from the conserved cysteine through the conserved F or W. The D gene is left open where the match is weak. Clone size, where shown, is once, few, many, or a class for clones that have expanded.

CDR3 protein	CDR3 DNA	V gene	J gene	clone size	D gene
CASSWTGSGTGELFF	TGTGCCAGCAGCTGGACAGGGTCGGGGACCGGGGAGCTGTTTTTT	TRBV5-5	TRBJ2-2	many	TRBD1
CASSFWGPDHEQYF	TGTGCCAGCAGTTTCTGGGGTCCAGACCACGAGCAGTACTTC	TRBV12-3/TRBV12-4	TRBJ2-7	many	NA
CASSLEAWGAGEKLFF	TGTGCCAGCAGCTTGGAGGCGTGGGGGGCTGGTGAAAAACTGTTTTTT	TRBV5-6	TRBJ1-4	few	NA
CASSEPQQDPQETQYF	TGTGCCAGCAGCGAGCCGCAGCAGGACCCCCAAGAGACCCAGTACTTC	TRBV9	TRBJ2-5	few	NA
CASSLAPSGSTNEQYF	TGTGCCAGCAGCTTAGCGCCTAGCGGGAGTACGAACGAGCAGTACTTC	TRBV7-8	TRBJ2-7	few	TRBD2
CASSVAGSTYEQYF	TGTGCCAGCAGCGTAGCTGGCAGCACCTACGAGCAGTACTTC	TRBV9	TRBJ2-7	few	NA
CASSQAQYRGHTEAFF	TGCGCCAGCAGCCAAGCCCAATACAGGGGGCACACTGAAGCTTTCTTT	TRBV4-1	TRBJ1-1	NA	TRBD1
CSVETPDRGFIDEQFF	TGCAGCGTTGAAACACCTGACAGGGGTTTTATCGATGAGCAGTTCTTC	TRBV29-1	TRBJ2-1	NA	TRBD1
CASRLGTPYEQYF	TGTGCCAGCAGGTTAGGAACCCCCTACGAGCAGTACTTC	TRBV28	TRBJ2-7	few	NA
CASSPLTQVGLAKNIQYF	TGTGCCAGCAGCCCTTTAACCCAGGTGGGACTCGCTAAAAACATTCAGTACTTC	TRBV4-2	TRBJ2-4	few	NA
CATSRDFGFDRATYEQYF	TGTGCCACCAGCAGAGATTTTGGGTTCGACAGGGCGACCTACGAGCAGTACTTC	TRBV15	TRBJ2-7	few	TRBD1
CASSPGTSADTQYF	TGTGCCAGCAGTCCCGGGACTAGCGCAGATACGCAGTATTTT	TRBV28	TRBJ2-3	many	TRBD2
CASSQGEGLAGEVTDTQYF	TGTGCCAGCAGCCAAGGGGAGGGACTAGCGGGGGAGGTCACAGATACGCAGTATTTT	TRBV4-2	TRBJ2-3	NA	TRBD2
CASSYAGGEGETQYF	TGTGCCAGCAGTTACGCAGGGGGCGAGGGGGAGACCCAGTACTTC	TRBV6-5	TRBJ2-5	few	TRBD1
CASRPTGFTDTQYF	TGTGCCAGCAGACCGACAGGGTTCACAGATACGCAGTATTTT	TRBV11-2	TRBJ2-3	many	TRBD1
CASSIGAQGPTDTQYF	TGTGCCAGCAGCATTGGGGCCCAGGGGCCCACAGATACGCAGTATTTT	TRBV7-2	TRBJ2-3	few	NA
CARRSDPPEQFF	TGTGCCAGAAGATCGGACCCTCCCGAGCAGTTCTTC	TRBV6-2/TRBV6-3	TRBJ2-1	NA	NA
CASSGSGERSYNEQFF	TGCGCCAGCAGTGGAAGCGGGGAAAGGTCCTACAATGAGCAGTTCTTC	TRBV10-2	TRBJ2-1	NA	TRBD2
CASSQETTYNEQFF	TGCGCCAGCAGCCAAGAAACAACCTACAATGAGCAGTTCTTC	TRBV4-3	TRBJ2-1	few	NA
CASSWDLSYNEQFF	TGTGCCAGCAGTTGGGACCTTTCCTACAATGAGCAGTTCTTC	TRBV12-3/TRBV12-4	TRBJ2-1	many	NA
CATRGTGELFF	TGTGCCACCCGAGGCACCGGGGAGCTGTTTTTT	TRBV15	TRBJ2-2	few	NA
CASSPAGYNEQFF	TGCGCCAGCAGCCCAGCGGGGTACAATGAGCAGTTCTTC	TRBV4-3	TRBJ2-1	NA	TRBD2
CASSINRVRAGDTEAFF	TGTGCCAGCAGCATAAACCGCGTCAGGGCGGGTGACACTGAAGCTTTCTTT	TRBV11-2	TRBJ1-1	many	NA
CASSLSIYRQGARNEQFF	TGTGCCAGCTCACTAAGTATCTATAGACAGGGGGCTCGTAATGAGCAGTTCTTC	TRBV18	TRBJ2-1	many	TRBD1
CASSPIWEGAYNEQFF	TGTGCCAGCAGTCCGATTTGGGAGGGCGCCTACAATGAGCAGTTCTTC	TRBV27	TRBJ2-1	NA	TRBD2